Listed here are 18 T cell receptor beta chains from one sample, sequenced in a study of cytomegalovirus exposure and HLA in healthy donors. PCR employed 60 Vbeta and 13 Jbeta primers. Clones were read by immunoSEQ multiplex PCR, and TCRdb kept only the in-frame ones, dropping some. Altogether more than 110,000 clones are present, about 82% being singletons, with the ten largest covering roughly 2.2%. The sequencing input was PBMCs. The receptor source for this set is a man aged 30-40 years in good health and CMV-seronegative.

The chain employs TRBV5-1 and TRBJ2-1; the match to TRBD2 covers 8 bases. From germline, CDR1 is SGHRS and CDR2 YFSETQ. J lost 3 bases, V lost 4 bases, and 12 bases had no gene match. The CDR3 totals 17 residues. CDR3 sequence: CASSLGGLAVIYNEQFF. The DNA of the CDR3 is TGCGCCAGCAGCCTGGGTGGACTAGCAGTTATCTACAATGAGCAGTTCTTC.

The V gene is TRBV2, the J gene TRBJ2-2, with 8 bases identical to TRBD1. The germline gives CDR1 SNHLY, CDR2 FYNNEI. This CDR3 has 14 amino acids. After removal of 8 bases from V and 5 bases from J, the junction contained 7 bases not matched to a gene. CDR3 amino acids: CASSTGASTGELFF. The CDR3 DNA sequence: TGTGCCAGCTCGACAGGGGCAAGTACCGGGGAGCTGTTTTTT.

The chain uses TRBV30 and TRBJ1-1, with no clear D. This CDR3 has 11 residues. CDR1 is GTSNPN, CDR2 SVGIG, per germline (reference sequence). Trimming took 5 bases from V and 6 from J, leaving 10 bases between them. In DNA, the CDR3 is TGTGCCTGGGACAAGGCAGCTGAAGCTTTCTTT. This encodes CAWDKAAEAFF.

There are a few counts of this clone. The CDR3 DNA is TGTGCCAGCAGCTTGAGGCAGCGAATGAACACTGAAGCTTTCTTT. It yields the protein CASSLRQRMNTEAFF. The J gene is TRBJ1-1, the V gene TRBV5-6; D ambiguous. The germline CDR1 and CDR2 sequences are SGHDT and YYEEEE. The CDR3 length is 15 residues. V lost 1 base and J lost 0, with 10 bases in between.

V is TRBV28 and J is TRBJ1-2; tentatively, D is TRBD1 (6 bases). Germline V lookup: CDR1 MDHEN, CDR2 SYDVKM. The V and J ends lost 4 bases and 4 bases respectively, with 16 bases between them. The CDR3 runs to 15 residues. The CDR3 sequence: CASSYLGTPLYGYTF. CDR3 in DNA: TGTGCCAGCAGTTACCTCGGGACACCACTCTATGGCTACACCTTC.

V gene TRBV28 combines with J gene TRBJ2-2; 7 bases match TRBD2. The CDR3 covers 16 residues. J lost 5 bases, V lost 5 bases, and 11 bases had no gene match. In germline, CDR1 is MDHEN, CDR2 SYDVKM. The CDR3 bases are TGTGCCAGCAGTCCTAGCGGAAACGGAAGGACCGGGGAGCTGTTTTTT. It yields the protein CASSPSGNGRTGELFF.

This chain uses TRBV9 with TRBJ2-1; D is possibly TRBD2 (6 bases). The CDR3 covers 12 residues. Germline CDR1 SGDLS, CDR2 YYNGEE. V lost 3 bases to trimming and J lost 10 bases, with 11 bases between them. CDR3 residues: CASSASDHEQFF. CDR3 sequence (DNA): TGTGCCAGCAGCGCTAGCGACCACGAGCAGTTCTTC.

This rearrangement joins TRBV7-9 to TRBJ1-6, with D unresolved. Trimming removed 5 bases at V and 4 bases at J, with 9 bases between. CDR3 length: 14 residues. Germline CDR1 is SEHNR and CDR2 is FQNEAQ (reference sequence). The CDR3 loop reads CASSTPGYNSPLHF. CDR3 in DNA: TGTGCCAGCAGCACGCCGGGTTATAATTCACCCCTCCACTTT.

This clone showed up just once. The chain employs TRBV9 and TRBJ2-7; 8 bases align to TRBD1. With 0 bases clipped from V and 1 base from J, the junction kept 12 bases outside the gene matches. Germline V gene data show CDR1 as SGDLS and CDR2 as YYNGEE. The CDR3 is 18 residues long. The CDR3 reads CASSVAPSRGRSSYEQYF. Written as DNA, the CDR3 is TGTGCCAGCAGCGTAGCACCCTCCAGGGGGCGATCTTCCTACGAGCAGTACTTC.

V usage is TRBV4-1 and J usage is TRBJ2-7; possibly TRBD2 for D (6 bases). CDR3 length equals 15 residues. Trimming cost V 1 base and J 3 bases, with 13 bases left between them. CDR1 is MGHRA, CDR2 YSYEKL, per germline. In DNA, the CDR3 is TGCGCCAGCAGCCAAGGGCGGGACGGTAACTACGAGCAGTACTTC. As protein: CASSQGRDGNYEQYF.

The chain links TRBV5-1 to TRBJ2-5; tentatively, D is TRBD1 (6 bases). CDR1 and CDR2 from the germline V gene are SGHRS and YFSETQ. The CDR3 length is 14 residues. Trimming cost V 1 base and J 2 bases, with 9 bases left between them. CDR3 nucleotides: TGCGCCAGCAGCTTGAGAGGACAGCAAGAGACCCAGTACTTC. Its translation: CASSLRGQQETQYF.

V and J are TRBV4-1 and TRBJ1-2, with 10 nucleotides matching TRBD1. In germline, CDR1 is MGHRA, CDR2 YSYEKL. The length of the CDR3 is 16 residues. V shed 2 bases and J 5 bases; nucleotides not matched to a gene: 8. The CDR3 spells CASSQTSGTGVYGYTF. The DNA for the CDR3 is TGCGCCAGCAGCCAAACCTCCGGGACAGGGGTGTATGGCTACACCTTC.

This chain uses TRBV28 with TRBJ1-2; possibly TRBD1 for D (5 bases). The CDR3 is made up of 14 amino acids. CDR1 and CDR2 from the germline V gene are MDHEN and SYDVKM. Trimming removed 5 bases from V and 4 bases from J, with 14 bases in between. CDR3 loop: CASSHRDSFYGYTF. The CDR3 DNA is TGTGCCAGCAGTCACCGGGACTCTTTCTATGGCTACACCTTC.

The V and J genes are TRBV5-1 and TRBJ2-1, with D possibly matching TRBD2 (5 bases). The CDR3 loop spans 15 amino acids. V shed 0 bases and J shed 0 bases, with 7 bases lying between them. The germline V gene encodes CDR1 SGHRS and CDR2 YFSETQ. CDR3: CASSLEGSSYNEQFF. The CDR3 bases are TGCGCCAGCAGCTTGGAAGGGAGCTCCTACAATGAGCAGTTCTTC. Full variable domain (missing parts from reference TRBV5-1 and TRBJ2-1): KAGVTQTPRYLIKTRGQQVTLSCSPISGHRSVSWYQQTPGQGLQFLFEYFSETQRNKGNFPGRFSGRQFSNSRSEMNVSTLELGDSALYLCASSLEGSSYNEQFFGPGTRLTVL.

The chain carries TRBV9 and TRBJ1-2, with D hard to call. The V end lost 0 bases, the J end lost 8 bases, and 23 bases lay between the germline ends. This CDR3 is built from 17 residues. Germline V gives CDR1 SGDLS, CDR2 YYNGEE. CDR3 nucleotides: TGTGCCAGCAGCGTAGATAGTGTTCGGGGAGCCGGGAACGGCTACACCTTC. Amino acids: CASSVDSVRGAGNGYTF. Full variable domain (outside the CDR3, taken from reference TRBV9 and TRBJ1-2): DSGVTQTPKHLITATGQRVTLRCSPRSGDLSVYWYQQSLDQGLQFLIQYYNGEERAKGNILERFSAQQFPDLHSELNLSSLELGDSALYFCASSVDSVRGAGNGYTFGSGTRLTVV.

This sequence joins TRBV5-1 and TRBJ2-6; 7 bases are shared with TRBD1. V was pared by 4 bases and J by 0 bases, with 4 bases of the junction left unmatched. The CDR3 runs to 16 residues. The germline gives CDR1 SGHRS, CDR2 YFSETQ. The CDR3 bases are TGCGCCAGCAGCCTGGGACAGCTCTCTGGGGCCAACGTCCTGACTTTC. It encodes CASSLGQLSGANVLTF.

The rearrangement joins TRBV5-1 to TRBJ2-2; 8 bases align to TRBD2. V lost 4 bases to trimming and J lost 3 bases; unmatched junction nucleotides: 8. Germline-derived CDR1 and CDR2 are SGHRS and YFSETQ. The CDR3 is made up of 16 amino acids. The CDR3 DNA reads TGCGCCAGCAGCCCCACCGGGAGGGCGGACACCGGGGAGCTGTTTTTT. This translates into CASSPTGRADTGELFF.

The chain carries TRBV25-1 and TRBJ2-5; 14 nucleotides agree with TRBD2. This CDR3 is built from 16 residues. Germline lookup yields CDR1 MGHDK and CDR2 SYGVNS. The ends lost 5 bases at V and 4 bases at J; junction bases unmatched: 6. The chain's CDR3 is CASSPSGLAGGETQYF. The CDR3 region has the DNA TGTGCCAGCAGTCCTTCCGGACTAGCGGGAGGAGAGACCCAGTACTTC.